This T cell receptor beta chain was identified during a study of blood T cell repertoires in COVID-19. The assay was immunoSEQ multiplex PCR, and TCRdb's table has in-frame clones only and misses some. The sample lists just under 350,000 clones; around four fifths were seen once. CDR1 and CDR2 from the germline V gene are SNHLY and FYNNEI. CDR3 size: 14 residues. The V end lost 3 bases, the J end lost 5 bases, and 14 bases lay between the germline ends. The rearrangement joins TRBV2 to TRBJ2-7; possibly TRBD2 for D (5 bases). The TCR comes from a young man with active or convalescent COVID-19. Sequenced: peripheral blood. DNA of the CDR3: TGTGCCAGCAGTGAGATCAGGCCCGGGGACGAGCAGTACTTC. Translation gives CASSEIRPGDEQYF.